The 21 T cell receptor beta chains below come from one sample, sequenced in a study of blood T cell repertoires in COVID-19. Using immunoSEQ multiplex PCR, the repertoire was profiled, and TCRdb retains in-frame clones only, with some absent. The repertoire includes tens of thousands of clones, 70% to 90% of them detected once, and roughly 2.5% sits in the top ten. Sequenced sample: peripheral blood. Every receptor here comes from a woman aged 80 or older with COVID-19, enrolled during active disease.

The chain joins TRBV5-1 to TRBJ2-1; 7 bases line up with TRBD2. The CDR3 totals 15 residues. Per germline, CDR1 SGHRS and CDR2 YFSETQ. Trimming cost V 1 base and J 1 base; bases outside gene matches: 2. The chain's CDR3 is CASSLLGGSYNEQFF. Written as DNA, the CDR3 is TGCGCCAGCAGCTTGTTGGGGGGGTCCTACAATGAGCAGTTCTTC. The variable domain in full, completed from reference TRBV5-1 and TRBJ2-1, reads KAGVTQTPRYLIKTRGQQVTLSCSPISGHRSVSWYQQTPGQGLQFLFEYFSETQRNKGNFPGRFSGRQFSNSRSEMNVSTLELGDSALYLCASSLLGGSYNEQFFGPGTRLTVL.

This CDR3 is CASSLSGTGGASGYTF. The CDR3 coding sequence is TGCGCCAGCAGCTTGTCTGGGACAGGGGGTGCATCGGGCTACACCTTC. The chain employs TRBV5-1 and TRBJ1-2, with 11 nucleotides matching TRBD1. V lost 1 base to trimming and J lost 8 bases; unmatched junction nucleotides: 10. This CDR3 region has 16 residues. The germline V gene has CDR1 SGHRS and CDR2 YFSETQ.

J is TRBJ2-3 and V is TRBV7-2; perhaps TRBD1 as D (7 bases). Germline assignment: CDR1 SGHTA and CDR2 FQGNSA. V dropped 5 bases and J dropped 6 bases, with 9 bases sitting between them. This CDR3 comprises 12 residues. The chain's CDR3 is CASSPGGDTQYF. The CDR3 nucleotides are TGTGCCAGCAGCCCAGGGGGGGATACGCAGTATTTT.

In this sample, this clone turned up once. The rearrangement uses TRBV7-9 and TRBJ1-5; D is possibly TRBD1 (5 bases). This CDR3 is built from 15 residues. V lost 4 bases and J lost 2, with 12 bases in between. Germline V gene lookup returns CDR1 SEHNR and CDR2 FQNEAQ (reference sequence). The CDR3 region is CASSWGFGGNQPQHF. CDR3 sequence (DNA): TGTGCCAGCAGCTGGGGCTTTGGGGGCAATCAGCCCCAGCATTTT.

J is TRBJ2-7 and V is TRBV28; tentative D call: TRBD1 (6 bases). Germline V gives CDR1 MDHEN, CDR2 SYDVKM. CDR3 length equals 16 residues. V gave up 6 bases and J gave up 4 bases, with 22 bases separating them. CDR3 sequence: CASRPFLRGKSYEQYF. The CDR3 bases are TGTGCCAGCAGACCCTTCCTCAGGGGAAAGAGTTACGAGCAGTACTTC. Full variable domain (outside the CDR3, taken from reference TRBV28 and TRBJ2-7): DVKVTQSSRYLVKRTGEKVFLECVQDMDHENMFWYRQDPGLGLRLIYFSYDVKMKEKGDIPEGYSVSREKKERFSLILESASTNQTSMYLCASRPFLRGKSYEQYFGPGTRLTVT.

The chain is built from TRBV6-5 and TRBJ1-6; weak D call: TRBD1 (5 bases). CDR3 length: 15 amino acids. Germline V gene lookup returns CDR1 MNHEY and CDR2 SVGAGI. V lost 1 base to trimming and J lost 14 bases, with 18 bases between them. The CDR3 DNA follows: TGTGCCAGCAGTTACTTTGTTTCGCGGGGCCGAGCCCTCCACTTT. Translation gives CASSYFVSRGRALHF.

V gene TRBV27 combines with J gene TRBJ1-2; 8 bases map to TRBD1. Germline CDR1 and CDR2: MNHEY and SMNVEV (reference sequence). Germline trimming cut 4 bases from V and 0 bases from J; bases unmatched to any gene: 4. CDR3 size: 15 residues. The CDR3 is CASSSRTGPNYGYTF. The CDR3 DNA reads TGTGCCAGCAGTTCCCGGACAGGGCCTAACTATGGCTACACCTTC.

The chain combines TRBV5-6 with TRBJ1-4; D is unclear. In germline, CDR1 is SGHDT, CDR2 YYEEEE. The V end lost 10 bases, the J end lost 0 bases, and 16 bases lay between the germline ends. The CDR3 consists of 15 residues. Here the CDR3 DNA reads TGTGCCGGACTGTACTTACAGTCAACTAATGAAAAACTGTTTTTT. Its translation is CAGLYLQSTNEKLFF. Together with reference TRBV5-6 and TRBJ1-4, the CDR3 gives the full variable domain: DAGVTQSPTHLIKTRGQQVTLRCSPKSGHDTVSWYQQALGQGPQFIFQYYEEEERQRGNFPDRFSGHQFPNYSSELNVNALLLGDSALYLCAGLYLQSTNEKLFFGSGTQLSVL.

This clone turned up a few times. The J gene is TRBJ1-5, the V gene TRBV5-6, with TRBD1 matching over 9 bases. The junction had 3 bases not matched to a gene; V was cut back by 2 bases and J by 3 bases. The germline V gene encodes CDR1 SGHDT and CDR2 YYEEEE. This CDR3 spans 15 amino acids. CDR3 sequence (DNA): TGTGCCAGCAGCTTAACAGGGGGCTTCAATCAGCCCCAGCATTTT. Translating it yields CASSLTGGFNQPQHF.

The chain employs TRBV5-6 and TRBJ1-2; D gene unclear. Between the trimmed V and J ends, which lost 4 bases and 1 base, there was a span of 14 bases. Germline V gene lookup returns CDR1 SGHDT and CDR2 YYEEEE. The CDR3 loop spans 15 amino acids. The CDR3 DNA reads TGTGCCAGCAGCCCCGTCGGGATGTATAACTATGGCTACACCTTC. Its translation: CASSPVGMYNYGYTF.

This chain links TRBV7-3 with TRBJ2-7; D is uncertain. Trimming stripped 1 base from V and 6 bases from J, with 10 bases between. Germline V gene lookup returns CDR1 SGHTA and CDR2 FQGTGA. CDR3 length: 13 amino acids. CDR3 bases: TGTGCCAGCAGCTTAATTCCAGGTCCCGAGCAGTACTTC. Its translation is CASSLIPGPEQYF.

The chain has TRBV6-5 and TRBJ1-2; a possible D gene is TRBD1 (5 bases). Trimming shortened V by 0 bases and J by 4 bases, and 12 bases separated the two germline ends. Germline lookup yields CDR1 MNHEY and CDR2 SVGAGI. The CDR3 spans 15 residues. The CDR3 region is CASSYSPGNGYGYTF. In DNA, the CDR3 is TGTGCCAGCAGTTACTCGCCAGGGAATGGCTATGGCTACACCTTC.

As DNA, the CDR3 is TGTGCCAGCAGCCAAGGCGGGGGGAACTATGGCTACACCTTC. Protein product: CASSQGGGNYGYTF. The chain employs TRBV4-2 and TRBJ1-2, with D perhaps matching TRBD1 (5 bases). Germline lookup yields CDR1 LGHNA and CDR2 YNFKEQ. Between the trimmed V and J ends, which lost 1 base and 2 bases, there was a span of 8 bases. The length of the CDR3 is 14 residues.

J is TRBJ2-6 and V is TRBV18; 10 bases line up with TRBD1. CDR3 length: 18 amino acids. Germline V gives CDR1 KGHSH, CDR2 LQKENI. Unmatched junction bases numbered 6, after V lost 1 base and J lost 3 bases. The CDR3 loop is CASSPRGTGVVGANVLTF. The CDR3 DNA reads TGTGCCAGCTCACCACGAGGGACAGGGGTAGTTGGGGCCAACGTCCTGACTTTC.

The rearrangement joins TRBV27 to TRBJ2-1, with 8 bases aligning to TRBD2. This CDR3 contains 17 residues. In germline, CDR1 is MNHEY, CDR2 SMNVEV (reference sequence). Trimming cost V 4 bases and J 7 bases; bases outside gene matches: 15. The CDR3 loop reads CASSSPAGTRSRNEQFF. The DNA for the CDR3 is TGTGCCAGCAGTTCCCCCGCGGGGACTAGAAGTAGAAATGAGCAGTTCTTC.

The gene calls are TRBV6-4 and TRBJ2-1; D gene unclear. Germline values: CDR1 MRHNA, CDR2 SNTAGT. The CDR3 is 14 residues long. Trimming stripped 6 bases from V and 5 bases from J, with 14 bases between. The DNA of the CDR3 is TGTGCCAGCAGATTGACTCATGCAAACAATGAGCAGTTCTTC. This encodes CASRLTHANNEQFF.

This clone showed up just once. V usage is TRBV5-1 and J usage is TRBJ1-1; D may be TRBD1 (6 bases). The CDR3 contains 12 residues. V was shortened by 4 bases and J by 5 bases, with 9 bases between the two germline ends. CDR1 and CDR2 from the germline V gene are SGHRS and YFSETQ. The CDR3: CASSSGTTEAFF. The CDR3 coding sequence is TGCGCCAGCAGCAGCGGGACAACTGAAGCTTTCTTT.

This chain links TRBV18 with TRBJ2-4, with D hard to call. In germline, CDR1 is KGHSH, CDR2 LQKENI. This CDR3 region has 14 residues. The germline V and J ends were trimmed by 3 bases and 0 bases, with 6 bases remaining between them. The CDR3 protein is CASSPEVAKNIQYF. CDR3 nucleotides: TGTGCCAGCTCACCTGAGGTAGCCAAAAACATTCAGTACTTC.

The chain employs TRBV19 and TRBJ1-5; weak D call: TRBD1 (5 bases). Trimming stripped 2 bases from V and 4 bases from J, with 15 bases between. CDR3 length equals 16 residues. Germline V gene lookup returns CDR1 LNHDA and CDR2 SQIVND (reference sequence). The CDR3 here is CASSITGEGENQPQHF. DNA of the CDR3: TGTGCCAGTAGTATAACGGGGGAAGGGGAGAATCAGCCCCAGCATTTT.

The chain has TRBV9 and TRBJ2-1, with 13 positions matching TRBD2. From germline, CDR1 is SGDLS and CDR2 YYNGEE. V was pared by 0 bases and J by 7 bases, with 4 bases of the junction left unmatched. The CDR3 spans 16 residues. CDR3 sequence: CASSVAGLAGKNEQFF. The CDR3 region has the DNA TGTGCCAGCAGCGTAGCGGGACTAGCGGGGAAGAATGAGCAGTTCTTC. The variable domain in full, with the rest retrieved from reference TRBV9 and TRBJ2-1, is DSGVTQTPKHLITATGQRVTLRCSPRSGDLSVYWYQQSLDQGLQFLIQYYNGEERAKGNILERFSAQQFPDLHSELNLSSLELGDSALYFCASSVAGLAGKNEQFFGPGTRLTVL.

This clone was seen just once. The gene calls are TRBV28 and TRBJ1-2; a weak D match, TRBD1 (5 bases). The V end was cut by 7 bases, the J end by 4 bases, with 22 bases between. Germline V CDR1 and CDR2: MDHEN, SYDVKM. The CDR3 covers 16 residues. CDR3 protein: CASTLYGGGGVYGYTF. CDR3 bases: TGTGCCAGCACCTTATATGGCGGGGGAGGCGTCTATGGCTACACCTTC.